A single sample is the source of the 21 T cell receptor beta chains below, sequenced in a study of T cell repertoires in cytomegalovirus infection. Each CDR3 protein is one row after TCRdb ran MiXCR on the reads. The sample contains 640,000 or so distinct CDR3 sequences, roughly 36% of which appear only once. The antigens for these receptors are not known. The specimen was cultured PBMCs, collected from culture after CMV antigen stimulation. These receptors all come from a human donor in good health (CMV status not recorded). Some clones in this sample may be carry-over from other donors' samples.

This clonotype has a handful of counts. The chain carries TRBV7-8 and TRBJ2-2; TRBD1 matches 10 bases. This CDR3 is built from 15 residues. Germline V gene data show CDR1 as SGHVS and CDR2 as FQNEAQ. The V gene end was trimmed by 6 bases and the J gene end by 6 bases; junction bases not matched to a gene: 7. DNA of the CDR3: TGTGCCAGCAGAACCGGGACAGGGGTCCCCGGGGAGCTGTTTTTT. Its protein product is CASRTGTGVPGELFF. The full variable domain, its missing parts supplied by reference TRBV7-8 and TRBJ2-2, is GAGVSQSPRYKVAKRGQDVALRCDPISGHVSLFWYQQALGQGPEFLTYFQNEAQLDKSGLPSDRFFAERPEGSVSTLKIQRTQQEDSAVYLCASRTGTGVPGELFFGEGSRLTVL.

This chain joins TRBV7-2 and TRBJ1-6; TRBD1 aligns across 7 bases. Germline V gives CDR1 SGHTA, CDR2 FQGNSA. The V segment lost 5 bases and the J segment 13 bases; nucleotides outside the gene matches: 11. The CDR3 length is 14 residues. DNA for the CDR3: TGTGCCAGCAGCAGCAGGGGGAATGGCGTCCCCCTCCACTTT. Its protein is CASSSRGNGVPLHF.

In this sample, this clonotype turned up a few times. The chain recombines TRBV7-2 with TRBJ2-1, with D possibly being TRBD2 (7 bases). With 5 bases removed from V and 7 bases from J, the gap between germline ends came to 15 bases. The CDR3 extends over 14 amino acids. In germline, CDR1 is SGHTA, CDR2 FQGNSA. The CDR3 spells CASSTQRGGNEQFF. CDR3 bases: TGTGCCAGCAGCACCCAGAGGGGGGGGAATGAGCAGTTCTTC.

This clonotype was observed once. A junction end diverges from the germline sequence, so it may reflect a read error. The V and J genes are TRBV13 and TRBJ2-2, with 7 nucleotides matching TRBD1. The germline V gene encodes CDR1 PRHDT and CDR2 FYEKMQ (reference sequence). The CDR3 totals 15 residues. The CDR3 reads CASSPRQGMTGELFF. CDR3 DNA: TGCGCCAGCAGCCCCAGACAGGGAATGACCGGGGAGCTGTTTTTT.

This clonotype has a count of ten or more. The chain recombines TRBV7-2 with TRBJ2-5, with 7 positions matching TRBD2. With 6 bases clipped from V and 4 bases from J, the junction kept 11 bases outside the gene matches. The CDR3 is 15 residues long. CDR1 and CDR2 from the germline V gene are SGHTA and FQGNSA. This CDR3 is CASSHPPGRRETQYF. The CDR3, as DNA: TGTGCCAGCAGTCACCCCCCCGGGAGGAGAGAGACCCAGTACTTC.

This clonotype was seen a few times. The V gene is TRBV4-1, the J gene TRBJ1-1; TRBD1 matches at 11 bases. The CDR3 totals 15 residues. Losses at the gene ends were 2 bases for V and 3 bases for J; bases not matched to a gene: 2. Germline loops: CDR1 MGHRA, CDR2 YSYEKL. CDR3 in amino acids: CASSQRDRGDTEAFF. CDR3 in DNA: TGCGCCAGCAGCCAACGGGACAGGGGGGACACTGAAGCTTTCTTT.

V is TRBV4-2 and J is TRBJ2-6, with D uncertain. The CDR3 runs 17 residues. Trimming left V 4 bases short and J 0 bases short, with 13 bases between. CDR1 is LGHNA and CDR2 is YNFKEQ in the germline V gene. The CDR3 DNA is TGTGCCAGCAGCCTCCATGGGGAAGGCTCTGGGGCCAACGTCCTGACTTTC. Amino acids: CASSLHGEGSGANVLTF.

The chain has TRBV11-2 and TRBJ2-5, with 8 bases matching TRBD2. V lost 7 bases, J lost 2 bases, and 6 bases stayed unmatched. The germline V gene has CDR1 SGHAT and CDR2 FQNNGV. CDR3 length equals 14 residues. CDR3 DNA sequence: TGTGCCAGCACCAGCGGGAGCGGGCAAGAGACCCAGTACTTC. It specifies CASTSGSGQETQYF.

The CDR3 here is CASSLLASPSYGYTF. DNA for the CDR3: TGTGCCAGCAGCTTACTGGCCTCGCCTTCCTATGGCTACACCTTC. This chain joins TRBV7-6 and TRBJ1-2; D is ambiguous. In germline, CDR1 is SGHVS, CDR2 FNYEAQ. The CDR3 has 15 amino acids. V lost 2 bases to trimming and J lost 4 bases, with 14 bases between them.

Concerning this clonotype: A junction boundary mismatches the germline segment, possibly from a read error. This chain uses TRBV4-1 with TRBJ2-2; D possibly corresponds to TRBD2 (7 bases). The length of the CDR3 is 15 residues. The germline gives CDR1 MGHRA, CDR2 YSYEKL. CDR3 sequence reads: CASSQDRGGTGELFF. CDR3 DNA: TGTGCCAGCAGCCAAGATAGGGGGGGCACCGGGGAGCTGTTTTTT.

The genes are TRBV2 and TRBJ1-4; weak D call: TRBD1 (5 bases). Trimming removed 5 bases from V and 1 base from J, with 8 bases in between. Germline loops: CDR1 SNHLY, CDR2 FYNNEI. The CDR3 extends over 14 amino acids. The CDR3 loop reads CASSSQGTNEKLFF. The CDR3 nucleotides are TGTGCCAGCAGTAGTCAGGGAACTAATGAAAAACTGTTTTTT.

In this sample, this clonotype turned up a few times. This chain uses TRBV7-8 with TRBJ1-2; D remains ambiguous. Germline lookup yields CDR1 SGHVS and CDR2 FQNEAQ. V was shortened by 4 bases and J by 0 bases, with 9 bases between the two germline ends. This CDR3 contains 14 residues. The CDR3 DNA follows: TGTGCCAGCAGCTCCAGGAGTACTAACTATGGCTACACCTTC. This encodes CASSSRSTNYGYTF.

This clonotype was counted ten times or more. The chain recombines TRBV7-2 with TRBJ2-3; TRBD2 matches at 11 bases. V lost 5 bases to trimming and J lost 3 bases; unmatched junction nucleotides: 7. The CDR3 totals 16 residues. CDR1 and CDR2 from the germline V gene are SGHTA and FQGNSA. Written as DNA, the CDR3 is TGTGCCAGCAGCCGGACTAGCGGGCTTGGGACAGATACGCAGTATTTT. Translation gives CASSRTSGLGTDTQYF.

This chain uses TRBV6-1 with TRBJ1-3; no clear D. V was trimmed by 0 bases and J by 0 bases, leaving 12 bases between them. Germline loops: CDR1 MNHNS, CDR2 SASEGT. The CDR3 has 17 residues. In DNA, the CDR3 is TGTGCCAGCAGTGAAGCGATTATATGGCTCTCTGGAAACACCATATATTTT. It is translated as CASSEAIIWLSGNTIYF.

This clonotype was observed a handful of times. The rearrangement joins TRBV4-1 to TRBJ1-5; no firm D call. In germline, CDR1 is MGHRA, CDR2 YSYEKL. This CDR3 is 17 amino acids long. V was trimmed by 0 bases and J by 3 bases, leaving 15 bases between them. In nucleotides, the CDR3 is TGCGCCAGCAGCCAAGATGCCCTGGAAACGAACAATCAGCCCCAGCATTTT. Protein: CASSQDALETNNQPQHF.

This clonotype was seen only a few times. The chain recombines TRBV20-1 with TRBJ2-7, with 11 bases aligning to TRBD2. Germline CDR1 DFQATT, CDR2 SNEGSKA (reference sequence). The CDR3 spans 16 residues. V trimming: 3 bases; J trimming: 4 bases; junction bases outside the gene matches: 11. CDR3 protein: CSARPTRPSGGYEQYF. The DNA of the CDR3 is TGCAGTGCTAGGCCGACTAGGCCTAGCGGGGGGTACGAGCAGTACTTC.

This chain uses TRBV10-3 with TRBJ1-2, with 10 positions matching TRBD1. The junction had 8 bases not matched to a gene; V was cut back by 2 bases and J by 8 bases. Germline-derived CDR1 and CDR2 are ENHRY and SYGVKD. This CDR3 is built from 15 residues. The CDR3 bases are TGTGCCATCAGTGAGATGGGGGACAGGGGAGGCGGCTACACCTTC. Its translation: CAISEMGDRGGGYTF.

This clonotype has a handful of counts. This chain links TRBV7-8 with TRBJ1-4, with TRBD1 identical over 7 bases. The germline V gene encodes CDR1 SGHVS and CDR2 FQNEAQ. The trim removed 6 bases at V and 5 bases at J, leaving 9 bases unmatched. This CDR3 is built from 15 residues. CDR3 sequence: CASRVGRGTNEKLFF. The DNA for the CDR3 is TGTGCCAGCAGGGTAGGCAGGGGGACCAATGAAAAACTGTTTTTT.

The V and J genes are TRBV10-3 and TRBJ2-3; TRBD1 agrees at 9 bases. CDR3 length: 13 amino acids. Germline V gives CDR1 ENHRY, CDR2 SYGVKD. The junction had 7 bases not matched to a gene; V was cut back by 8 bases and J by 7 bases. The CDR3: CAISGTGRNTQYF. CDR3 sequence (DNA): TGTGCCATCTCCGGGACAGGGCGGAATACGCAGTATTTT.

The genes are TRBV18 and TRBJ1-4; TRBD1 is a possible D gene (5 bases). V gave up 2 bases and J gave up 8 bases, with 12 bases separating them. The CDR3 spans 14 residues. Looked up from germline, CDR1 is KGHSH and CDR2 is LQKENI. The CDR3 DNA reads TGTGCCAGCTCACCAAGGGGTGGAGAAGAAAAACTGTTTTTT. Protein product: CASSPRGGEEKLFF.

The V gene is TRBV18, the J gene TRBJ2-2; D tentatively reads TRBD1 or TRBD2 (5 bases each). The length of the CDR3 is 15 residues. Germline V gene data show CDR1 as KGHSH and CDR2 as LQKENI. V lost 2 bases and J 5 bases, leaving 12 bases between the germline ends. The DNA of the CDR3 is TGTGCCAGCTCACCAGGGACCCTCGGGACCGGGGAGCTGTTTTTT. It is translated as CASSPGTLGTGELFF.